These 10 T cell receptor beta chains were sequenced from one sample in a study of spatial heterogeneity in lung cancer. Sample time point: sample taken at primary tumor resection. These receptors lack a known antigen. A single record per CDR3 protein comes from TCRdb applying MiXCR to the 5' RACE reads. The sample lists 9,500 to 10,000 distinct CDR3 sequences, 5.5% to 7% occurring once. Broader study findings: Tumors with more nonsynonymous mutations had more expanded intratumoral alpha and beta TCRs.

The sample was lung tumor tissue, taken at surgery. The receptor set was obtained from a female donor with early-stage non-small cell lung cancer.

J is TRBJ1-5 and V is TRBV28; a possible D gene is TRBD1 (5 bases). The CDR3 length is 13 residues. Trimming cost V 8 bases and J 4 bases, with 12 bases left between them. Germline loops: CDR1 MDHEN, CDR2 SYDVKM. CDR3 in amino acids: CASSPDRNQPQHF. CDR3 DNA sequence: TGTGCCAGCTCGCCCGACAGAAATCAGCCCCAGCATTTT.

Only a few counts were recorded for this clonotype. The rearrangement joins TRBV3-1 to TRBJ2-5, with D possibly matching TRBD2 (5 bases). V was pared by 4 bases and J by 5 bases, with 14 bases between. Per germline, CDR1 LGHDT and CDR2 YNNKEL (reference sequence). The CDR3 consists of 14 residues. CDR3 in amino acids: CASSRLTPRETQYF. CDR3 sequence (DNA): TGTGCCAGCAGCCGACTAACTCCTCGTGAGACCCAGTACTTC.

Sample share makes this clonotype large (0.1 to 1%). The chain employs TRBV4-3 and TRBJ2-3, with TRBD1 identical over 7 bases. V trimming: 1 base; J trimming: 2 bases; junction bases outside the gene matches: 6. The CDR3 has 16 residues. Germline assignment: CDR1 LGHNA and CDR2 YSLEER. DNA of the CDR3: TGCGCCAGCAGCCAAGGTAGGGGGCGGATCACAGATACGCAGTATTTT. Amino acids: CASSQGRGRITDTQYF.

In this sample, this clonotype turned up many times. Here the CDR3 reads CASSFTPPSANTIYF. DNA for the CDR3: TGTGCCAGCAGTTTCACCCCTCCGAGCGCAAACACCATATATTTT. V and J are TRBV12-3 or TRBV12-4 and TRBJ1-3; D call uncertain. The CDR3 is made up of 15 amino acids. Trimming took off 3 bases at V and 6 bases at J, with 15 bases between the two ends.

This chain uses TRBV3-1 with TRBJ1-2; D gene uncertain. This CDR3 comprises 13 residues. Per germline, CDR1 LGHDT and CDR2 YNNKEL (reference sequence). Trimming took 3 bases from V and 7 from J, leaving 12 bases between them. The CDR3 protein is CASSQEVSGGYTF. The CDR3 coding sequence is TGTGCCAGCAGCCAGGAGGTGTCCGGTGGCTACACCTTC.

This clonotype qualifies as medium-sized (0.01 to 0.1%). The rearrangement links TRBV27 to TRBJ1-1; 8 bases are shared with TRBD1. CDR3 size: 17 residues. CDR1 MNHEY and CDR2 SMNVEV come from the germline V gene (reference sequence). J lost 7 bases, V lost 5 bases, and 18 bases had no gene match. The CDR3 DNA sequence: TGTGCCAGCAGTCAGCCTCCATGGGGACAGGCGCGGGGTGAAGCTTTCTTT. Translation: CASSQPPWGQARGEAFF.

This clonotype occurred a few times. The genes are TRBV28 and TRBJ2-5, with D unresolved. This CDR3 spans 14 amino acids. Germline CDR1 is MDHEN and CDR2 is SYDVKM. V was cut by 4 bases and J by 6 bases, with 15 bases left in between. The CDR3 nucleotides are TGTGCCAGCAGTTCCCCGCCGAATGGGAAGACCCAGTACTTC. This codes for CASSSPPNGKTQYF.

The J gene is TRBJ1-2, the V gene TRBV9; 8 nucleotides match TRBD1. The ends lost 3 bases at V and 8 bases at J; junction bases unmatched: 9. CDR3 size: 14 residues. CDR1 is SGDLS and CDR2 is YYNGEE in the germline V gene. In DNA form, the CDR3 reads TGTGCCAGCAGCGCCAACACAGGGGGAGGCGGCTACACCTTC. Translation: CASSANTGGGGYTF.

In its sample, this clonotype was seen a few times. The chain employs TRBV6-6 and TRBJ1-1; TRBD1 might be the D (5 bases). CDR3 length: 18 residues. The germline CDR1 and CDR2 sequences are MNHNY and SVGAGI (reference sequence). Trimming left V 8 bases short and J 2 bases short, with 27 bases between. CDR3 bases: TGTGCCAGCCACCCCTCCAACGGGACTAACCCCGGAAACACTGAAGCTTTCTTT. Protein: CASHPSNGTNPGNTEAFF.

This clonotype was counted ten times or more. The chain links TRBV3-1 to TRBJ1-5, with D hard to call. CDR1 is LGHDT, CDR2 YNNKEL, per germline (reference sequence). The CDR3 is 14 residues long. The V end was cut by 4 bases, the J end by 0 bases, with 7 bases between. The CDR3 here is CASSLRISNQPQHF. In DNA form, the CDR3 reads TGTGCCAGCAGCCTCCGGATTAGCAATCAGCCCCAGCATTTT.